This T cell receptor beta chain was retrieved from a study of glioma-infiltrating T cells. Study outcomes and limitations: Tissue-blood divergence was below expectation in non-neoplastic patients, above in gliomas. Tissue and blood shared very few CDR3 sequences.

TCR alpha and beta CDR3 regions were amplified from RNA using iRepertoire nested multiplex PCR. One-step reverse transcription and amplification started from approximately 100-400 ng of tissue mRNA or PBMC total RNA. MiXCR was run by TCRdb on the multiplex PCR reads, yielding one entry per CDR3 protein. The sample shows 150,000 to 200,000 distinct CDR3 sequences, around 40% of them seen only once. On this clonotype itself: The antigen is unknown. Here the CDR3 omits its conserved ending phenylalanine or tryptophan, so a read error is the likely source.

CDR3 length: 11 amino acids. Germline-derived CDR1 and CDR2 are MNHEY and SVGEGT. Trimming took off 6 bases at V and 2 bases at J, with 5 bases between the two ends. Sequenced material: glioma tissue, nonneoplastic brain tissue, or PBMCs (not recorded which). This sequence joins TRBV6-2 or TRBV6-3 and TRBJ2-7; D remains unclear. This receptor was taken from a human donor with low-grade glioma or glioblastoma, undergoing nonglioma brain surgery, or in good health (not recorded which). CDR3 nucleotides: TGTGCCAGCAGAAAAACCTACGAGCAGTACTCA. Its protein product is CASRKTYEQYS.